Following are 9 T cell receptor beta chains from one sample sequenced in a study of cytomegalovirus exposure and HLA in healthy donors. PCR amplification relied on 60 Vbeta primers (plus 13 Jbeta primers). The table came from immunoSEQ multiplex PCR; TCRdb's copy has only in-frame clones and leaves some out. Of around 110,000 clones detected, 55% to 80% appear once; the ten largest clones hold over 2%. Material: PBMCs. The origin of the receptors is a woman aged 30 to 39 in good health and CMV-seronegative.

CDR3: CASSQDTNRVRTEAFF. The CDR3 region has the DNA TGCGCCAGCAGCCAAGATACTAACAGGGTGAGGACTGAAGCTTTCTTT. The genes are TRBV4-1 and TRBJ1-1, with D tentatively TRBD1 (6 bases). Germline V gene lookup returns CDR1 MGHRA and CDR2 YSYEKL. Trimming removed 0 bases at V and 5 bases at J, with 16 bases between. The CDR3 consists of 16 residues.

CDR3 residues: CASSLGTSGIDYEQYF. CDR3 coding DNA: TGTGCCAGCAGCTTGGGGACTAGCGGGATAGACTACGAGCAGTACTTC. The rearrangement joins TRBV5-6 to TRBJ2-7; 12 bases map to TRBD2. After removal of 0 bases from V and 3 bases from J, the junction contained 4 bases not matched to a gene. The CDR3 covers 16 residues. Germline V gives CDR1 SGHDT, CDR2 YYEEEE.

The genes are TRBV5-4 and TRBJ2-1, with 9 bases matching TRBD2. There are 16 residues in the CDR3. CDR1 is SGHNT, CDR2 YYREEE, per germline (reference sequence). With V trimmed by 0 bases and J by 5 bases, 6 bases remained unmatched. CDR3 nucleotide sequence: TGTGCCAGCAGCTTGGTCCGCGGGAGGGCCCACAATGAGCAGTTCTTC. Translation gives CASSLVRGRAHNEQFF.

The J gene is TRBJ1-1, the V gene TRBV27, with a weak D call TRBD1 (5 bases). CDR3 size: 15 residues. Germline loops: CDR1 MNHEY, CDR2 SMNVEV (reference sequence). Deletions cut 5 bases from V and 0 bases from J, with 13 bases between. In DNA form, the CDR3 reads TGTGCCAGCAGTGTCTTGGGGGGAATGAACACTGAAGCTTTCTTT. It codes for CASSVLGGMNTEAFF.

This rearrangement joins TRBV5-6 to TRBJ2-5, with 12 bases identical to TRBD2. Trimming took 0 bases from V and 3 from J; bases not matched to a gene: 6. The CDR3 is 17 residues long. CDR1 SGHDT and CDR2 YYEEEE come from the germline V gene. The CDR3: CASSLASGRVWEETQYF. The CDR3 bases are TGTGCCAGCAGCTTGGCTAGCGGGAGGGTATGGGAAGAGACCCAGTACTTC.

V usage is TRBV9 and J usage is TRBJ1-2; 9 positions match TRBD1. V lost 4 bases, J lost 4 bases, and 11 bases stayed unmatched. This CDR3 region has 16 residues. Germline V gene lookup returns CDR1 SGDLS and CDR2 YYNGEE. CDR3 sequence (DNA): TGTGCCAGCAGCCCGGGACAGGGTGGACTATCCTATGGCTACACCTTC. Translated, it gives CASSPGQGGLSYGYTF.

The CDR3, as DNA: TGCGCCAGCAGCCAGGGAGGACTAGCGGGGACCGGGGAGCTGTTTTTT. This sequence encodes CASSQGGLAGTGELFF. The chain recombines TRBV4-1 with TRBJ2-2; 12 nucleotides align to TRBD2. The length of the CDR3 is 16 residues. Germline-derived CDR1 and CDR2 are MGHRA and YSYEKL. V was pared by 3 bases and J by 5 bases, with 4 bases of the junction left unmatched.

DNA for the CDR3: TGTGCCAGCAGCGAGGACAGGGTTTCATCCGGGGAGCTGTTTTTT. Translation gives CASSEDRVSSGELFF. This rearrangement joins TRBV5-4 to TRBJ2-2, with 8 nucleotides matching TRBD1. The V segment lost 4 bases and the J segment 6 bases; nucleotides outside the gene matches: 8. The CDR3 is 15 amino acids. Germline V CDR1 and CDR2: SGHNT, YYREEE (reference sequence).

The chain carries TRBV2 and TRBJ2-2; no clear D. V was pared by 6 bases and J by 7 bases, with 18 bases between. Germline V CDR1 and CDR2: SNHLY, FYNNEI. The CDR3 totals 15 residues. The CDR3 region has the DNA TGTGCCAGCAGGGGTAATTTTGAGACATTCGGGGAGCTGTTTTTT. It specifies CASRGNFETFGELFF.